A selection of T cell receptor beta chains follows, all from one sample in a study of T cells in Graves' hyperthyroidism and ophthalmopathy. TCRdb analysed the multiplex PCR reads with MiXCR anew, one entry per CDR3 protein. The data contain over 250,000 distinct CDR3 sequences, approximately 15% of them singletons. Sequencing was done on a sample of blood. The receptors originated from an older woman with Graves' ophthalmopathy. Both conserved end residues are trimmed from each CDR3. The order of the fields is J gene, V gene, CDR3 protein.

>TRBJ2-1|TRBV12-3/TRBV12-4
ASSLAGVKYNEQF
>TRBJ2-6|TRBV7-3
ASSRLTGSGANVLT
>TRBJ1-4|TRBV5-6
ASSPDYLQGGEKLF
>TRBJ1-5|TRBV2
ASRDANQPQH
>TRBJ1-1|TRBV10-1
ASSESQSGWTEAF
>TRBJ1-2|TRBV25-1
ASKGRGYGYT
>TRBJ2-2|TRBV7-9
ASSLDLGSYTGELF
>TRBJ2-1|TRBV20-1
SASRGGGSYNEQF
>TRBJ2-7|TRBV29-1
SVESPDSYEQY
>TRBJ2-5|TRBV13
ASSLQGPAGKIY
>TRBJ1-2|TRBV5-1
ASSLSAGNYGYT
>TRBJ2-1|TRBV9
ASSVAAGNYNEQF
>TRBJ2-1|TRBV18
ASSPQRGQGEQF
>TRBJ2-7|TRBV4-3
ASSQGTSSPYEQY
>TRBJ2-7|TRBV6-2/TRBV6-3
ASRTSGTTYEQY
>TRBJ1-1|TRBV6-1
ASSRPDGMNTEAF
>TRBJ1-2|TRBV6-2/TRBV6-3
ASSTQGGGYGYT
>TRBJ1-5|TRBV6-2/TRBV6-3
ASSFDSDQPQH
>TRBJ2-2|TRBV7-3
ASSNRGQNTGELF
>TRBJ1-5|TRBV20-1
SARALGQPQH
>TRBJ2-7|TRBV2
ASSGLTYEQY
>TRBJ2-3|TRBV4-1
ASSPSGTSGRRGSTDTQY
>TRBJ2-3|TRBV20-1
SARDRLVTPSTDTQY
>TRBJ2-3|TRBV10-3
ATSRQGSGTDTQY
>TRBJ2-1|TRBV4-3
ASSQDYRLEAPNEQF
>TRBJ2-1|TRBV9
ASRSLGSSYNEQF
>TRBJ1-6|TRBV25-1
ASARAGWVSPLH
>TRBJ2-1|TRBV5-1
ASSLGPYNEQF
>TRBJ2-7|TRBV20-1
SASRYRGPNYEQY
>TRBJ1-1|TRBV6-2/TRBV6-3
ASSPGGTLNTEAF
>TRBJ1-6|TRBV12-3/TRBV12-4
ASSRDGSYNSPLH
>TRBJ2-2|TRBV4-3
ASSQDFPGETGELF
>TRBJ2-2|TRBV19
ASSIGRQRGELF
>TRBJ2-3|TRBV28
ASGPHIAGLSDTQY
>TRBJ2-7|TRBV7-9
ASSLIGPGGEQY
>TRBJ2-3|TRBV9
ASNGGQSTDTQY
>TRBJ1-6|TRBV28
ASSLLWMSGHSPLH
>TRBJ2-2|TRBV7-9
ASSPPTNTGELF
>TRBJ2-1|TRBV29-1
SVEGKLYNEQF
>TRBJ2-3|TRBV5-1
ASSLDPGPATDTQY
>TRBJ1-5|TRBV24-1
ATSRIGQPQH